These 12 T cell receptor beta chains share one sample of origin, sequenced in a study of technical replicates of blood from several donors. Measured with immunoSEQ multiplex PCR; TCRdb has only the in-frame clones, and not every one. The sample has about 82,000 clones, 96% seen once. Sample: T cells isolated from PBMCs. The receptors derive from a human donor in good health.

This sequence joins TRBV5-6 and TRBJ1-2; TRBD1 matches 8 bases. Germline V gene sequence: CDR1 SGHDT, CDR2 YYEEEE. Trimming removed 4 bases from V and 5 bases from J; junction bases left unmatched: 10. The CDR3 is 15 residues long. CDR3 region: CASSRPFQGAYGYTF. The CDR3 nucleotides read TGTGCCAGCAGCCGTCCCTTTCAGGGGGCGTATGGCTACACCTTC.

The CDR3 region is CASSLASYEQYF. As DNA, the CDR3 is TGTGCCAGCAGCTTGGCGTCGTACGAGCAGTACTTC. This rearrangement joins TRBV5-6 to TRBJ2-7; D call uncertain. Germline V gene data show CDR1 as SGHDT and CDR2 as YYEEEE. There are 12 residues in the CDR3. With 0 bases removed from V and 4 bases from J, the gap between germline ends came to 5 bases.

V gene TRBV11-2 combines with J gene TRBJ2-5, with no clear D. Trimming removed 7 bases from V and 5 bases from J, with 11 bases in between. The CDR3 is made up of 12 amino acids. Germline values: CDR1 SGHAT, CDR2 FQNNGV. The DNA for the CDR3 is TGTGCCAGCACCTCTTCCGGGGAGACCCAGTACTTC. Translating it yields CASTSSGETQYF. Supplemented by reference TRBV11-2 and TRBJ2-5, the full variable domain reads EAGVAQSPRYKIIEKRQSVAFWCNPISGHATLYWYQQILGQGPKLLIQFQNNGVVDDSQLPKDRFSAERLKGVDSTLKIQPAKLEDSAVYLCASTSSGETQYFGPGTRLLVL.

The chain combines TRBV28 with TRBJ2-7, with a weak D call TRBD1 (6 bases). The CDR3 extends over 15 amino acids. Looked up from germline, CDR1 is MDHEN and CDR2 is SYDVKM. The germline V and J ends were trimmed by 3 bases and 1 base, with 13 bases remaining between them. In DNA form, the CDR3 reads TGTGCCAGCAGTTTCATGTTCGGACAGTCCTACGAGCAGTACTTC. Amino acids: CASSFMFGQSYEQYF.

The CDR3 loop reads CASSFSLNTEAFF. The CDR3 DNA reads as TGCGCCAGCAGCTTCTCTTTGAACACTGAAGCTTTCTTT. V and J are TRBV5-1 and TRBJ1-1; D is unclear. V lost 2 bases to trimming and J lost 0 bases, with 5 bases between them. The length of the CDR3 is 13 residues. Germline V CDR1 and CDR2: SGHRS, YFSETQ.

This chain uses TRBV15 with TRBJ2-7; 8 bases are a match to TRBD2. V was clipped by 5 bases and J by 3 bases; unmatched bases: 3. This CDR3 comprises 13 residues. Germline CDR1 LNHNV, CDR2 YYDKDF (reference sequence). CDR3 coding DNA: TGTGCCACCAGCGGAGCGGGAGTCTACGAGCAGTACTTC. Encoded protein: CATSGAGVYEQYF.

The chain joins TRBV6-5 to TRBJ1-1, with D maybe TRBD1 (5 bases). Germline CDR1 and CDR2: MNHEY and SVGAGI. Deletions cut 5 bases from V and 2 bases from J, with 9 bases between. The CDR3 length is 13 residues. The CDR3 sequence is CASSPTVNTEAFF. CDR3 coding DNA: TGTGCCAGCAGTCCGACAGTTAACACTGAAGCTTTCTTT.

The chain employs TRBV19 and TRBJ1-5; 12 nucleotides line up with TRBD1. With 6 bases clipped from V and 2 bases from J, the junction kept 5 bases outside the gene matches. In germline, CDR1 is LNHDA, CDR2 SQIVND (reference sequence). This CDR3 has 16 amino acids. This chain's CDR3 is CASSPGTGGRNQPQHF. CDR3 DNA: TGTGCCAGTAGCCCCGGGACAGGGGGCCGCAATCAGCCCCAGCATTTT.

The chain links TRBV11-3 to TRBJ2-5; 11 bases agree with TRBD2. V lost 5 bases and J lost 4; bases outside the gene matches: 3. Per the germline V gene, CDR1 is SGHNT and CDR2 is YENEEA. This CDR3 spans 14 amino acids. The CDR3 bases are TGTGCCAGCAGCCCTACTAGCGGGAGAGAGACCCAGTACTTC. This translates into CASSPTSGRETQYF.

The chain joins TRBV27 to TRBJ1-1; 9 nucleotides agree with TRBD1. Germline CDR1 reads MNHEY; CDR2 reads SMNVEV (reference sequence). CDR3 length equals 15 residues. V lost 6 bases to trimming and J lost 3 bases; unmatched junction nucleotides: 8. This CDR3 reads CASRSPGTGYTEAFF. CDR3 coding DNA: TGTGCCAGCAGGTCCCCCGGGACAGGGTACACTGAAGCTTTCTTT.

This rearrangement joins TRBV7-3 to TRBJ2-5; 13 nucleotides align to TRBD2. The V gene's germline CDR1 is SGHTA and CDR2 FQGTGA. V lost 2 bases, J lost 4 bases, and 1 base stayed unmatched. The CDR3 covers 15 residues. CDR3 residues: CASSLGLAGAETQYF. DNA of the CDR3: TGTGCCAGCAGCTTAGGACTAGCGGGAGCAGAGACCCAGTACTTC.

The chain employs TRBV7-2 and TRBJ1-2; weak D call: TRBD1 (6 bases). The V gene lost 3 bases and the J gene lost 4 bases, with 18 bases spanning the gap. Germline CDR1 and CDR2: SGHTA and FQGNSA. The CDR3 consists of 16 residues. The CDR3 nucleotides are TGTGCCAGCAGCTTTCCGATCCGGGGGGCCACCTATGGCTACACCTTC. Its protein is CASSFPIRGATYGYTF.